A single sample is the source of the 22 T cell receptor beta chains below, sequenced in a study of blood T cell repertoires in COVID-19. TCRdb's copy holds only in-frame clones and misses some; the assay was immunoSEQ multiplex PCR. The sample records about 58,000 clones, more than 70% being singletons. Sequencing was done on a sample of peripheral blood. Receptor source: a man in his forties with active COVID-19.

V is TRBV6-6 and J is TRBJ2-7; a weak D match, TRBD2 (6 bases). V lost 2 bases, J lost 13 bases, and 18 bases lay in between. The germline CDR1 and CDR2 sequences are MNHNY and SVGAGI (reference sequence). The CDR3 has 13 residues. The CDR3 reads CASSYGGTAPDYF. The CDR3 nucleotides are TGTGCCAGCAGTTACGGCGGGACCGCTCCTGATTACTTC.

The chain employs TRBV11-2 and TRBJ2-3, with TRBD2 matching over 9 bases. The V gene end was trimmed by 1 base and the J gene end by 2 bases; junction bases not matched to a gene: 13. CDR1 and CDR2 (germline): SGHAT, FQNNGV. The CDR3 runs to 19 residues. CDR3 DNA sequence: TGTGCCAGCAGCTTAGGACCCCGGGCTAGCGGGGCCTCCACAGATACGCAGTATTTT. Translation: CASSLGPRASGASTDTQYF.

The CDR3 nucleotides read TGTGCCAGCAGTTCGACAGAGACCTACGAGCAGTACTTC. This translates into CASSSTETYEQYF. This sequence joins TRBV6-5 and TRBJ2-7; a weak D match, TRBD1 (5 bases). CDR1 MNHEY and CDR2 SVGAGI come from the germline V gene. The CDR3 loop spans 13 amino acids. The V gene lost 4 bases and the J gene lost 2 bases, with 9 bases spanning the gap.

The chain is built from TRBV6-5 and TRBJ1-4; D perhaps matches TRBD1 (5 bases). Trimming took 2 bases from V and 7 from J, leaving 17 bases between them. The CDR3 runs 16 residues. CDR1 and CDR2 (germline): MNHEY, SVGAGI. This chain's CDR3 is CASSYGAGSKGEKLFF. CDR3 DNA sequence: TGTGCCAGCAGTTACGGAGCAGGGTCAAAGGGTGAAAAACTGTTTTTT.

This sequence joins TRBV28 and TRBJ1-2, with a weak D call TRBD1 (6 bases). The CDR3 totals 14 residues. V lost 6 bases and J lost 4, with 15 bases in between. Looked up from germline, CDR1 is MDHEN and CDR2 is SYDVKM. The CDR3 sequence: CASRPQGLGYGYTF. The CDR3 DNA reads TGTGCCAGCAGACCACAGGGCTTAGGCTATGGCTACACCTTC.

The gene calls are TRBV28 and TRBJ1-2; tentative D call: TRBD1 (5 bases). Germline loops: CDR1 MDHEN, CDR2 SYDVKM. This CDR3 comprises 13 residues. V lost 7 bases, J lost 8 bases, and 17 bases lay in between. CDR3 amino acids: CASTPEGFYGYTF. CDR3 nucleotides: TGTGCCAGCACTCCGGAGGGGTTCTACGGCTACACCTTC.

The chain joins TRBV5-1 to TRBJ2-2, with 12 bases fitting TRBD2. The germline gives CDR1 SGHRS, CDR2 YFSETQ. The length of the CDR3 is 17 residues. Trimming removed 2 bases from V and 4 bases from J; junction bases left unmatched: 6. CDR3 in amino acids: CASSLTLAGGPTGELFF. In DNA, the CDR3 is TGCGCCAGCAGCTTAACCCTAGCGGGAGGGCCCACCGGGGAGCTGTTTTTT.

The rearrangement joins TRBV15 to TRBJ2-1; TRBD2 matches 7 bases. This CDR3 region has 15 residues. CDR1 is LNHNV and CDR2 is YYDKDF in the germline V gene (reference sequence). J gave up 5 bases and V 2 bases, and 6 bases lay outside the gene matches. The CDR3, as DNA: TGTGCCACCAGCAGACTCCGAAGCGGGAACAATGAGCAGTTCTTC. Its translation: CATSRLRSGNNEQFF.

The chain carries TRBV11-2 and TRBJ2-1; TRBD2 agrees at 7 bases. Germline-derived CDR1 and CDR2 are SGHAT and FQNNGV. The CDR3 contains 16 residues. V gave up 2 bases and J gave up 8 bases; unmatched junction bases: 12. CDR3 residues: CASSLSSGLVGHEQFF. CDR3 nucleotide sequence: TGTGCCAGCAGCTTAAGCTCCGGACTAGTGGGGCATGAGCAGTTCTTC.

This chain connects TRBV30 to TRBJ2-1; 10 bases map to TRBD1. The CDR3 length is 14 residues. J lost 8 bases, V lost 0 bases, and 4 bases had no gene match. Germline values: CDR1 GTSNPN, CDR2 SVGIG (reference sequence). CDR3: CAWSVGQGVDEQFF. The CDR3 bases are TGTGCCTGGAGTGTAGGACAGGGGGTGGATGAGCAGTTCTTC.

V gene TRBV9 combines with J gene TRBJ2-5, with a possible D match to TRBD2 (6 bases). V was trimmed by 3 bases and J by 1 base, leaving 13 bases between them. This CDR3 is 15 amino acids long. Germline V gene lookup returns CDR1 SGDLS and CDR2 YYNGEE. CDR3 sequence reads: CASSAGVAIQETQYF. CDR3 DNA sequence: TGTGCCAGCAGCGCGGGGGTAGCGATCCAAGAGACCCAGTACTTC.

This rearrangement joins TRBV19 to TRBJ2-7, with a weak D call TRBD2 (5 bases). Between the trimmed V and J ends, which lost 6 bases and 3 bases, there was a span of 6 bases. Germline values: CDR1 LNHDA, CDR2 SQIVND (reference sequence). The CDR3 loop spans 11 amino acids. CDR3 residues: CASSRDYEQYF. The CDR3 DNA reads as TGTGCCAGTAGCCGGGACTACGAGCAGTACTTC.

This clone was observed once. This sequence joins TRBV19 and TRBJ2-1; 16 bases line up with TRBD2. The J segment lost 8 bases and the V segment lost 4 bases, leaving 8 bases of the junction unmatched. The CDR3 extends over 17 amino acids. The germline V gene has CDR1 LNHDA and CDR2 SQIVND (reference sequence). The CDR3 region is CASSKGLAGGVGDEQFF. The CDR3 coding sequence is TGTGCCAGTAGTAAGGGACTAGCGGGAGGGGTCGGCGATGAGCAGTTCTTC.

A few counts support this clone. J is TRBJ1-4 and V is TRBV5-1; 7 bases align to TRBD1. V lost 6 bases to trimming and J lost 5 bases; unmatched junction nucleotides: 7. The CDR3 has 14 amino acids. Germline CDR1 SGHRS, CDR2 YFSETQ. The CDR3, as DNA: TGCGCCAGCAAGAGGGACAGCCAGAATGAAAAACTGTTTTTT. Amino acid sequence: CASKRDSQNEKLFF.

The sample holds one count of this clone. J is TRBJ2-3 and V is TRBV9; 8 nucleotides align to TRBD2. Germline CDR1 SGDLS, CDR2 YYNGEE. CDR3 size: 15 residues. V shed 3 bases and J 3 bases; nucleotides not matched to a gene: 6. This chain's CDR3 is CASSGSGSRTDTQYF. The CDR3 bases are TGTGCCAGCAGCGGGAGCGGGAGCAGGACAGATACGCAGTATTTT. Full variable domain (rest looked up from reference TRBV9 and TRBJ2-3): DSGVTQTPKHLITATGQRVTLRCSPRSGDLSVYWYQQSLDQGLQFLIQYYNGEERAKGNILERFSAQQFPDLHSELNLSSLELGDSALYFCASSGSGSRTDTQYFGPGTRLTVL.

The rearrangement joins TRBV15 to TRBJ1-6; D is uncertain. The CDR3 loop spans 14 amino acids. The V gene lost 0 bases and the J gene lost 8 bases, with 8 bases spanning the gap. Germline lookup yields CDR1 LNHNV and CDR2 YYDKDF (reference sequence). The CDR3 loop is CATSRDRTDSPLHF. CDR3 sequence (DNA): TGTGCCACCAGCAGAGATAGAACTGATTCACCCCTCCACTTT.

The chain is built from TRBV29-1 and TRBJ2-7; 10 bases map to TRBD2. J was trimmed by 7 bases and V by 5 bases; bases with no gene match: 2. Per the germline V gene, CDR1 is SQVTM and CDR2 is ANQGSEA. The CDR3 runs to 11 residues. CDR3 nucleotide sequence: TGCAGCGTTCGTAGCGGGGGGGAGCAGTACTTC. Its protein product is CSVRSGGEQYF.

This clone was seen just once. The chain joins TRBV4-2 to TRBJ2-1, with TRBD2 identical over 8 bases. CDR1 LGHNA and CDR2 YNFKEQ come from the germline V gene. V was clipped by 0 bases and J by 0 bases; unmatched bases: 1. This CDR3 contains 16 residues. CDR3 DNA: TGTGCCAGCAGCCAAGATACTAGCGGCTCCTACAATGAGCAGTTCTTC. It specifies CASSQDTSGSYNEQFF.

V and J are TRBV28 and TRBJ2-1; 14 nucleotides agree with TRBD2. Trimming at V came to 5 bases and at J to 6 bases, leaving 6 bases not matched to a gene. This CDR3 is 16 amino acids long. Germline CDR1 is MDHEN and CDR2 is SYDVKM. CDR3 protein: CASSAAGTSGSNEQFF. The CDR3 coding sequence is TGTGCCAGCAGTGCGGCCGGGACTAGCGGGAGCAATGAGCAGTTCTTC.

The chain is built from TRBV28 and TRBJ1-6, with D uncertain. Germline lookup yields CDR1 MDHEN and CDR2 SYDVKM. V gave up 8 bases and J gave up 4 bases, with 9 bases separating them. This CDR3 contains 13 residues. As DNA, the CDR3 is TGTGCCAGCCGGCCAGGATATAATTCACCCCTCCACTTT. It specifies CASRPGYNSPLHF.

This clone showed up just once. V gene TRBV9 combines with J gene TRBJ1-1; 7 nucleotides line up with TRBD1. Germline-derived CDR1 and CDR2 are SGDLS and YYNGEE. V lost 3 bases to trimming and J lost 5 bases; unmatched junction nucleotides: 1. This CDR3 region has 12 residues. CDR3 nucleotide sequence: TGTGCCAGCAGCGACAGGGGAACTGAAGCTTTCTTT. It translates to CASSDRGTEAFF.

The sample holds a few counts of this clone. The CDR3 reads CSVEERVAGYQETQYF. The DNA of the CDR3 is TGCAGCGTTGAAGAGAGAGTAGCGGGGTATCAAGAGACCCAGTACTTC. The gene calls are TRBV29-1 and TRBJ2-5, with 8 bases that match TRBD2. Germline CDR1 SQVTM, CDR2 ANQGSEA. The CDR3 runs 16 residues. Trimming at V came to 0 bases and at J to 2 bases, leaving 8 bases not matched to a gene.